This T cell receptor (beta chain) stems from a study of beta chain features in type 1 diabetes. About 120 mL of blood, on average, came from one heparinised draw per donor. Investigators reverse transcribed all isolated RNA, so they sequenced expressed TCRB transcripts. Some clones are missing from TCRdb's copy, which holds only in-frame ones; the method was immunoSEQ multiplex PCR. The table lists roughly 230,000 clones, 11% of them singletons, with about 0.018% in the top ten. There are a few counts of this clone. Its antigen is currently unknown. Study-wide results and limits: Using cDNA template may skew counts toward highly expressing activated cells. The naive, central memory and Treg TCRB repertoires of patients appeared to be more similar to one another than those of healthy donors. A moderate, significant TCRB CDR3 shortening appeared in type 1 diabetes across four CD4+ subsets. Equally in patients and controls, shorter templates might have been favored by PCR.

Sequencing was performed on naive CD4+ T cells from blood. The receptor was derived from a man aged 30 to 45 with type 1 diabetes.

The DNA of the CDR3 is TGTGCCAGCAGCTCGACAGGGGACTCCTACGAGCAGTACTTC. Encoded protein: CASSSTGDSYEQYF. V gene TRBV9 combines with J gene TRBJ2-7, with 8 bases aligning to TRBD1. Trimming at V came to 4 bases and at J to 0 bases, leaving 3 bases not matched to a gene. This CDR3 has 14 amino acids. CDR1 and CDR2 from the germline V gene are SGDLS and YYNGEE.